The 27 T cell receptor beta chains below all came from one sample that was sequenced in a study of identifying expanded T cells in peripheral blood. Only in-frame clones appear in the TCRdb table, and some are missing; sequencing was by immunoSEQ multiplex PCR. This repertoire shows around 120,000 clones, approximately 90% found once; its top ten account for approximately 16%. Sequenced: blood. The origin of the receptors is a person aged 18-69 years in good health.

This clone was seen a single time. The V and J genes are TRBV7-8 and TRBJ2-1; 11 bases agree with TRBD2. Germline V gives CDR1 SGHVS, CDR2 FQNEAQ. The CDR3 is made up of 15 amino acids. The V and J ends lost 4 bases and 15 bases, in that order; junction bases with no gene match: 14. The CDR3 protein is CASSSPPTLAGGGFF. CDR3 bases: TGTGCCAGCAGCTCGCCCCCTACCTTAGCGGGAGGGGGGTTCTTC.

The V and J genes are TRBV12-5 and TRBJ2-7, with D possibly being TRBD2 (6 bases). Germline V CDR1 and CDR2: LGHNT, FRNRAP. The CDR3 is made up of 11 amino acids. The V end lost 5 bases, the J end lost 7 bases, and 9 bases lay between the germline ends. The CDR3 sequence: CASGRGGEQYF. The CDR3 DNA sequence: TGTGCTAGTGGTAGAGGAGGGGAGCAGTACTTC.

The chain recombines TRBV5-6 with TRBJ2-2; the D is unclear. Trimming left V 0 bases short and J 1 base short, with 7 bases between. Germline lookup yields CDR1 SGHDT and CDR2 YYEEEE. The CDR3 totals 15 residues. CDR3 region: CASSLGAGNTGELFF. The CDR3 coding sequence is TGTGCCAGCAGCTTGGGAGCAGGGAACACCGGGGAGCTGTTTTTT.

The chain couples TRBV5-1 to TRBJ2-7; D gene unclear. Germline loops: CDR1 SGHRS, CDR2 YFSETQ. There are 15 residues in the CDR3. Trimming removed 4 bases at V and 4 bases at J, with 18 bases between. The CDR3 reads CASSQDLEGWYEQYF. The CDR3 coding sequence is TGCGCCAGCAGCCAAGATCTGGAAGGGTGGTACGAGCAGTACTTC.

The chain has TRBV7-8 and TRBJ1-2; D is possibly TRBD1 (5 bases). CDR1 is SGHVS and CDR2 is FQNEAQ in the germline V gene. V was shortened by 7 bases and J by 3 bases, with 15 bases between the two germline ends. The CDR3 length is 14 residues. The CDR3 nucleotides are TGTGCCAGCACCGGACCGACAGAGTACTATGGCTACACCTTC. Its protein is CASTGPTEYYGYTF.

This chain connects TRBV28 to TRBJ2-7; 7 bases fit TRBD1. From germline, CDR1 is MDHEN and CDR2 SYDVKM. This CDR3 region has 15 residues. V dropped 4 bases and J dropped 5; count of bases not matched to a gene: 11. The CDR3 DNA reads TGTGCCAGCAGTTCTGCCGACAGGGTTAAGGACGAGCAGTACTTC. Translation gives CASSSADRVKDEQYF.

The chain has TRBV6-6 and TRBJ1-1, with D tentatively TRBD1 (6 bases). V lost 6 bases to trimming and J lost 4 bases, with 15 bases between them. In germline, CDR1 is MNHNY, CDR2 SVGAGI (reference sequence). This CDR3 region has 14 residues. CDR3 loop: CASSSWGAVTEAFF. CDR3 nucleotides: TGTGCCAGCAGCTCATGGGGGGCGGTCACTGAAGCTTTCTTT.

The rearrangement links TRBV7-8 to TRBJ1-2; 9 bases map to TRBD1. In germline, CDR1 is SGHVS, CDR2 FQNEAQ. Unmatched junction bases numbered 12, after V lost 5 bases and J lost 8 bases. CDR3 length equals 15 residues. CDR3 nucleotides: TGTGCCAGCAGCCCAGGGACAGGGAGCCACGGAGGCTACACCTTC. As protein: CASSPGTGSHGGYTF.

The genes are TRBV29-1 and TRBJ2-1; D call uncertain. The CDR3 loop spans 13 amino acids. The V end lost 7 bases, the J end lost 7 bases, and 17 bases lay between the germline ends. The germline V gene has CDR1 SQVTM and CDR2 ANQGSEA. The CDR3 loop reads CSAKGTIGNEQFF. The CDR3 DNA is TGCAGCGCTAAGGGTACCATTGGGAATGAGCAGTTCTTC.

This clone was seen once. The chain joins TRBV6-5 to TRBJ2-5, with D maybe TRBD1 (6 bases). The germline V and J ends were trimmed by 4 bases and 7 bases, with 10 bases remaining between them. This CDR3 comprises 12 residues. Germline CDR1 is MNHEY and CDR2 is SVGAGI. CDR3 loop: CASSSGDGTQYF. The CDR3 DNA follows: TGTGCCAGCAGTTCAGGGGACGGGACCCAGTACTTC.

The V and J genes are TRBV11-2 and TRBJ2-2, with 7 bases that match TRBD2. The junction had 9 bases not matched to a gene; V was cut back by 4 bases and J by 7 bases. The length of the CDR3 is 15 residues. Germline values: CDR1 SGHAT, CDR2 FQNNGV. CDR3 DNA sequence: TGTGCCAGCAGCTCCCCAAGGGGAGGGGTCGGGGAGCTGTTTTTT. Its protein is CASSSPRGGVGELFF.

This CDR3 reads CASSPSGRQGVYEQYF. The DNA of the CDR3 is TGTGCCAGCTCACCATCAGGTCGGCAGGGGGTCTACGAGCAGTACTTC. The chain joins TRBV18 to TRBJ2-7; 7 bases map to TRBD1. V lost 2 bases, J lost 3 bases, and 10 bases stayed unmatched. The germline CDR1 and CDR2 sequences are KGHSH and LQKENI. The CDR3 contains 16 residues.

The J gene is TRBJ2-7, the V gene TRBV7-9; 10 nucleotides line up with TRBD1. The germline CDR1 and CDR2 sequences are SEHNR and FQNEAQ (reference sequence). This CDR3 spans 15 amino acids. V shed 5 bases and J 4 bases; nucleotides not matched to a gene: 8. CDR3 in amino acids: CASSESGTGVYEQYF. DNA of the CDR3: TGTGCCAGCAGCGAGAGCGGGACAGGGGTTTACGAGCAGTACTTC.

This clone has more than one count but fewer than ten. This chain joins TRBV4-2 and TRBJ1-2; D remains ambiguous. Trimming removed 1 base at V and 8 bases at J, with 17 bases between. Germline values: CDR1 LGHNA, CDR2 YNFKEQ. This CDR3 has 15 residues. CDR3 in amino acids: CASSQAVVRDSGYTF. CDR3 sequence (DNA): TGTGCCAGCAGCCAAGCTGTCGTACGAGATAGCGGCTACACCTTC.

The CDR3 is CASSPGGHAGGSPLHF. The CDR3 DNA is TGTGCCAGCAGCCCCGGGGGACACGCCGGGGGATCACCCCTCCACTTT. This rearrangement joins TRBV7-6 to TRBJ1-6; D perhaps matches TRBD1 (6 bases). From germline, CDR1 is SGHVS and CDR2 FNYEAQ. CDR3 length: 16 amino acids. Trimming took off 5 bases at V and 10 bases at J, with 21 bases between the two ends. Supplemented by reference TRBV7-6 and TRBJ1-6, the full variable domain reads GAGVSQSPRYKVTKRGQDVALRCDPISGHVSLYWYRQALGQGPEFLTYFNYEAQQDKSGLPNDRFSAERPEGSISTLTIQRTEQRDSAMYRCASSPGGHAGGSPLHFGNGTRLTVT.

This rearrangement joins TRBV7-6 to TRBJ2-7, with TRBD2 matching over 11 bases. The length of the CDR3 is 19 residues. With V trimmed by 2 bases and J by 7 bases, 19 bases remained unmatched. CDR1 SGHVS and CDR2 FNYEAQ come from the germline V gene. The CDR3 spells CASSLPNGRASGGPGEQYF. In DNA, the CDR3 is TGTGCCAGCAGCTTACCCAACGGTAGGGCTAGCGGGGGGCCCGGGGAGCAGTACTTC.

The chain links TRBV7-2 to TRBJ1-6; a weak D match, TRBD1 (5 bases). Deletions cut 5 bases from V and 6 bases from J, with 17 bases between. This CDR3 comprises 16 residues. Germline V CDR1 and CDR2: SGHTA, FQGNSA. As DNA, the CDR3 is TGTGCCAGCAGCCCCCCCGGGACCGCTATTAATTCACCCCTCCACTTT. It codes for CASSPPGTAINSPLHF.

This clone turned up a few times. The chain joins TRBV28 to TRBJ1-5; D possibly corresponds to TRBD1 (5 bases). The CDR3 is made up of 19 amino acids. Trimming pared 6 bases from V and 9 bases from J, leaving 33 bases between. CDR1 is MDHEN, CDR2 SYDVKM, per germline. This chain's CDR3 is CASSHKGLRAGTGVSPQHF. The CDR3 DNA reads TGTGCCAGCAGCCATAAGGGCCTGAGAGCCGGGACTGGGGTCTCGCCCCAGCATTTT.

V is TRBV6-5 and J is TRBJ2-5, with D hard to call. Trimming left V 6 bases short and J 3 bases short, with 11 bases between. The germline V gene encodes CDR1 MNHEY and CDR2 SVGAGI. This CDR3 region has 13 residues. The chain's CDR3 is CASRKAGEETQYF. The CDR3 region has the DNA TGTGCCAGCAGGAAAGCAGGTGAAGAGACCCAGTACTTC.

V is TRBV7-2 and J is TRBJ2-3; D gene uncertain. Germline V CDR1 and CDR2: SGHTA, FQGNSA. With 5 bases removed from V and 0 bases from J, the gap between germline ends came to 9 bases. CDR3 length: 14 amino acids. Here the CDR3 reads CASSPLSSTDTQYF. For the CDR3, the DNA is TGTGCCAGCAGCCCCCTAAGTAGCACAGATACGCAGTATTTT.

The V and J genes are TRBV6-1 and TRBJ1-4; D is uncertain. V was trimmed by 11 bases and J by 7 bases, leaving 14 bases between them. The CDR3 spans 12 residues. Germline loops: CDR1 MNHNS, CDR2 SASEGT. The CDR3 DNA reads TGTGCCCTGGGCGGCGGGGTTGAAAAACTGTTTTTT. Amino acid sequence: CALGGGVEKLFF.

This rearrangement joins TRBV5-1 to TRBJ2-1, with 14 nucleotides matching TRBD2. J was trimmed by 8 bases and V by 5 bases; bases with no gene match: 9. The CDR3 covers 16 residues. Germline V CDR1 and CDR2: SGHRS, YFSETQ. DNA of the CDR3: TGCGCCAGCAGGTCCCCGGGACTAGCGGGGGTTGATGAGCAGTTCTTC. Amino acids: CASRSPGLAGVDEQFF. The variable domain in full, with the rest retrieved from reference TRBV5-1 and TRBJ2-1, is KAGVTQTPRYLIKTRGQQVTLSCSPISGHRSVSWYQQTPGQGLQFLFEYFSETQRNKGNFPGRFSGRQFSNSRSEMNVSTLELGDSALYLCASRSPGLAGVDEQFFGPGTRLTVL.

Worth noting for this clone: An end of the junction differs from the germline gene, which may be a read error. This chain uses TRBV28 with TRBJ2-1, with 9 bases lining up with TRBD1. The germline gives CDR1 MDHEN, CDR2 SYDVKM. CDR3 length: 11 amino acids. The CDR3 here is CASSSGTGSVF. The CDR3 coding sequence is TGTGCCAGCAGTTCTGGGACAGGGTCGGTCTTC.

CDR3 coding DNA: TGTGCCAGCACTAATAGGGGGAGGACCCAGTACTTC. This sequence encodes CASTNRGRTQYF. The chain combines TRBV6-5 with TRBJ2-5; TRBD1 might be the D (6 bases). The CDR3 spans 12 residues. V lost 7 bases, J lost 7 bases, and 13 bases lay in between. From germline, CDR1 is MNHEY and CDR2 SVGAGI.

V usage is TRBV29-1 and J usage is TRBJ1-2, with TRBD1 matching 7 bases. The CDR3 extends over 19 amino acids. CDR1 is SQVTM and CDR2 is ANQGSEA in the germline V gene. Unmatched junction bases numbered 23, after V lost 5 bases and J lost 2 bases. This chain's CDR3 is CSVLDTGVGAAVKNYGYTF. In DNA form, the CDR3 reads TGCAGCGTTCTAGATACAGGGGTGGGCGCAGCAGTCAAGAACTATGGCTACACCTTC.

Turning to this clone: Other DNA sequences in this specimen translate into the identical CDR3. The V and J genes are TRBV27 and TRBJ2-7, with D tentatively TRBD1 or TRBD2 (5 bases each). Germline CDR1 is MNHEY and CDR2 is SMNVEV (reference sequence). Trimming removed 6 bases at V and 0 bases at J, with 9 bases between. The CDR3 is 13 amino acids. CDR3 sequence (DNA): TGTGCCAGCAGGGGGACCGCCTCCTACGAGCAGTACTTC. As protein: CASRGTASYEQYF.

CDR3 sequence (DNA): TGTGCCAGCAGCTTGGACGGGACAGGGGACCTTGAGCAGTACTTC. Translation: CASSLDGTGDLEQYF. This chain uses TRBV5-6 with TRBJ2-7; 10 bases match TRBD1. The CDR3 is 15 residues long. Germline CDR1 and CDR2: SGHDT and YYEEEE. Germline trimming cut 0 bases from V and 7 bases from J; bases unmatched to any gene: 7.